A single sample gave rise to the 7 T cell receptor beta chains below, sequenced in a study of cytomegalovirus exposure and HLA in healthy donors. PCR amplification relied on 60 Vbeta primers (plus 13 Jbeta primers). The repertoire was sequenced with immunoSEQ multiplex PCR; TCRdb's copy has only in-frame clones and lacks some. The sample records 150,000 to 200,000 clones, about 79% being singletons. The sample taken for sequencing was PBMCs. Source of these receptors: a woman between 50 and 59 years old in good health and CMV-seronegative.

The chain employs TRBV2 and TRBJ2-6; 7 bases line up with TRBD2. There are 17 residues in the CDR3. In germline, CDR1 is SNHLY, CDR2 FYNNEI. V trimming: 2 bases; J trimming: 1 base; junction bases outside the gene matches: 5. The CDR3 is CASSEMGGGSGANVLTF. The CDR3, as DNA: TGTGCCAGCAGTGAAATGGGGGGGGGTTCTGGGGCCAACGTCCTGACTTTC.

For the CDR3, the DNA is TGTGCCAGCAGGCCAAGCGGGACGGGCTCCTCTCAGTACTTC. Protein sequence: CASRPSGTGSSQYF. This sequence joins TRBV25-1 and TRBJ2-7; TRBD2 aligns across 7 bases. This CDR3 contains 14 residues. Unmatched junction bases numbered 15, after V lost 6 bases and J lost 10 bases. In germline, CDR1 is MGHDK, CDR2 SYGVNS.

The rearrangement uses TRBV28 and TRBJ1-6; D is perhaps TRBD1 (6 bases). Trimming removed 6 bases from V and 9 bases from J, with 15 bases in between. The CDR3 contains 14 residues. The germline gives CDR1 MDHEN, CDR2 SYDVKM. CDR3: CASSKQGGGSPLHF. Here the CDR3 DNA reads TGTGCCAGCAGCAAACAGGGTGGGGGTTCACCCCTCCACTTT.

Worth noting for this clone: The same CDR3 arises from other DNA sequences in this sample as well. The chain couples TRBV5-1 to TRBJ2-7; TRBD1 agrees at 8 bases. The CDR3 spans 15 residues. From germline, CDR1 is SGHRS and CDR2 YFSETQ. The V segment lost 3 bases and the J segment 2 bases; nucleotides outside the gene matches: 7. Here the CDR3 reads CASSSSGTGTYEQYF. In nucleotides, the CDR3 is TGCGCCAGCAGCTCCTCCGGGACAGGAACCTACGAGCAGTACTTC.

The CDR3 DNA reads as TGTGCCAGCAGTTTTCACCCGAAACAGGACTACAATGAGCAGTTCTTC. This codes for CASSFHPKQDYNEQFF. The chain has TRBV28 and TRBJ2-1; TRBD1 might be the D (5 bases). Germline V gene sequence: CDR1 MDHEN, CDR2 SYDVKM. CDR3 length equals 16 residues. Trimming removed 3 bases from V and 3 bases from J, with 15 bases in between.

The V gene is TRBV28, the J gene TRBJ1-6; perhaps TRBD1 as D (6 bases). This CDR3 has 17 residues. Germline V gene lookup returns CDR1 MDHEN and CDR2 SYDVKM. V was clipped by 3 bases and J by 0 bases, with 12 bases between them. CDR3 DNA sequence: TGTGCCAGCAGTTTCCCCGGACAGAGCTCCTATAATTCACCCCTCCACTTT. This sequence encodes CASSFPGQSSYNSPLHF. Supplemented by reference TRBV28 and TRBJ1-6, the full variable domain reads DVKVTQSSRYLVKRTGEKVFLECVQDMDHENMFWYRQDPGLGLRLIYFSYDVKMKEKGDIPEGYSVSREKKERFSLILESASTNQTSMYLCASSFPGQSSYNSPLHFGNGTRLTVT.

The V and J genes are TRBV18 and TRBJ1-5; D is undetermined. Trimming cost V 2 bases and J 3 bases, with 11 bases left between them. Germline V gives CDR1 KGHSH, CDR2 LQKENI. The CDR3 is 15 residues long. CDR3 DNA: TGTGCCAGCTCACCAGGAACAGCCAACAATCAGCCCCAGCATTTT. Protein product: CASSPGTANNQPQHF. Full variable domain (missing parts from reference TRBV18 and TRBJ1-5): NAGVMQNPRHLVRRRGQEARLRCSPMKGHSHVYWYRQLPEEGLKFMVYLQKENIIDESGMPKERFSAEFPKEGPSILRIQQVVRGDSAAYFCASSPGTANNQPQHFGDGTRLSIL.